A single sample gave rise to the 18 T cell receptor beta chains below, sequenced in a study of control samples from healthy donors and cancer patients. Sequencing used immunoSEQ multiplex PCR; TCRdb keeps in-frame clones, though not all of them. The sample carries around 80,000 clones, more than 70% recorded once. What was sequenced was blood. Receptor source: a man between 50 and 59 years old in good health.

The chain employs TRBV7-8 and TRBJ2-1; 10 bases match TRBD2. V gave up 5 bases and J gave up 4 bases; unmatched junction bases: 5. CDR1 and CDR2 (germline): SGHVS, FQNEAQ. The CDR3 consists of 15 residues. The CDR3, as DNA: TGTGCCAGCAGCCGAACTAGCGGGATATACAATGAGCAGTTCTTC. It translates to CASSRTSGIYNEQFF.

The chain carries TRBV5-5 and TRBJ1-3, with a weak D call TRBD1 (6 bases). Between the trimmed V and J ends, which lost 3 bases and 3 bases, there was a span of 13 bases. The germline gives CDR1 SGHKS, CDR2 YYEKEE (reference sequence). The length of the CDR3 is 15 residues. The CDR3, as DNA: TGTGCCAGCAGCTGGACAGCGGCAGTTGGAAACACCATATATTTT. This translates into CASSWTAAVGNTIYF.

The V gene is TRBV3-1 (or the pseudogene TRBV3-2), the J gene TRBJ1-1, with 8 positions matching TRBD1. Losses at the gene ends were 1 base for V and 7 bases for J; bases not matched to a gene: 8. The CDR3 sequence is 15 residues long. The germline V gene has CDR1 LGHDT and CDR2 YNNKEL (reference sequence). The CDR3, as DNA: TGTGCCAGCAGCCAAGGGGGACAGGAAAACGGTGAAGCTTTCTTT. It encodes CASSQGGQENGEAFF.

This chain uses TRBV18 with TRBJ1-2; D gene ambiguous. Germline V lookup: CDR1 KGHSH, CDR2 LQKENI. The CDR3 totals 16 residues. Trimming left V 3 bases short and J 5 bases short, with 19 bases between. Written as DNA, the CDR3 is TGTGCCAGCTCACCTAAACACACCGCCAGTGGGTATGGCTACACCTTC. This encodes CASSPKHTASGYGYTF. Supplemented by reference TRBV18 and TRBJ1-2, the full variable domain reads NAGVMQNPRHLVRRRGQEARLRCSPMKGHSHVYWYRQLPEEGLKFMVYLQKENIIDESGMPKERFSAEFPKEGPSILRIQQVVRGDSAAYFCASSPKHTASGYGYTFGSGTRLTVV.

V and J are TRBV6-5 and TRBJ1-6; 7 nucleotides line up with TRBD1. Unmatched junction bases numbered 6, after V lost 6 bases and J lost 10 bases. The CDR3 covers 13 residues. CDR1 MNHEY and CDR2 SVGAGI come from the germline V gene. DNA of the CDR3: TGTGCCAGCAGACCGTACAGGGGATCACCCCTCCACTTT. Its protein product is CASRPYRGSPLHF.

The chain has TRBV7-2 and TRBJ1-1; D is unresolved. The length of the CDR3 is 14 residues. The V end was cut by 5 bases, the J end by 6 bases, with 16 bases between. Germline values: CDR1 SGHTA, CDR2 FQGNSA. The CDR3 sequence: CASSPRRQFSEAFF. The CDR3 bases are TGTGCCAGCAGCCCAAGACGGCAGTTTTCTGAAGCTTTCTTT.

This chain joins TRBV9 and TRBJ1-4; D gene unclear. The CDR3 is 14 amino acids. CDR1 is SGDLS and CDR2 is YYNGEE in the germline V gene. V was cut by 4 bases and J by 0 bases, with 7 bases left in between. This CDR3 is CASSPSATNEKLFF. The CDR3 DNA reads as TGTGCCAGCAGCCCCTCGGCAACTAATGAAAAACTGTTTTTT.

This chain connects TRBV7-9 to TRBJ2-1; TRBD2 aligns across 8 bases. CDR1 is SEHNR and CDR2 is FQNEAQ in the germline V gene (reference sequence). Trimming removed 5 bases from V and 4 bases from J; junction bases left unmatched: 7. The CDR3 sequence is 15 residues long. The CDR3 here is CASSAPGTSYNEQFF. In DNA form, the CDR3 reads TGTGCCAGCAGCGCACCCGGGACTAGTTACAATGAGCAGTTCTTC. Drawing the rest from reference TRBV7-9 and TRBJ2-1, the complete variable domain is DTGVSQNPRHKITKRGQNVTFRCDPISEHNRLYWYRQTLGQGPEFLTYFQNEAQLEKSRLLSDRFSAERPKGSFSTLEIQRTEQGDSAMYLCASSAPGTSYNEQFFGPGTRLTVL.

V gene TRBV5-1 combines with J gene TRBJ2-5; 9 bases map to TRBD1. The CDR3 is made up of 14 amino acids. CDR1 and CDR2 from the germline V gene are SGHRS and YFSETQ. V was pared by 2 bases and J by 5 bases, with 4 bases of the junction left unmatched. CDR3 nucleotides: TGCGCCAGCAGCTTACAGGGGGCATGGGAGACCCAGTACTTC. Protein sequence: CASSLQGAWETQYF.

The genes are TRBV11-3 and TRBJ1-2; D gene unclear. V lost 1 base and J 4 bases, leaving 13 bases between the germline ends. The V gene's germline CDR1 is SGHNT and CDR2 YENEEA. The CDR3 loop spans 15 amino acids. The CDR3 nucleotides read TGTGCCAGCAGCTTAGGGCTGGGCCTGGGCTATGGCTACACCTTC. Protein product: CASSLGLGLGYGYTF.

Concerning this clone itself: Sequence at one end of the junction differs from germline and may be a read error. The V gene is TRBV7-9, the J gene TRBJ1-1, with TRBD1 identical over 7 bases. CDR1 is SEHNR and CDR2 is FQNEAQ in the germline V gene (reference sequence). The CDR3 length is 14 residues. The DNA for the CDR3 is TGTGCCAGCAACTTACCCCCAGGGGGGACTGAAGCTTTCTTT. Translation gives CASNLPPGGTEAFF.

The CDR3 DNA follows: TGTGCCAGCAGTGGAAACGGGGGGGAGATGCGGTTCTTC. This encodes CASSGNGGEMRFF. J is TRBJ2-1 and V is TRBV2; 8 bases line up with TRBD2. V was clipped by 4 bases and J by 15 bases; unmatched bases: 11. Germline V CDR1 and CDR2: SNHLY, FYNNEI. The CDR3 runs 13 residues.

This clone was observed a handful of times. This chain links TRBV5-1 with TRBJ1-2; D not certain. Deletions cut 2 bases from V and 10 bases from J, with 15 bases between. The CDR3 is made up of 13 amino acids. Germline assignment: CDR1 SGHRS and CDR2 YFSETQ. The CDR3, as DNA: TGCGCCAGCAGCTTTGGGCCCGACAATGACTACACCTTC. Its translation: CASSFGPDNDYTF.

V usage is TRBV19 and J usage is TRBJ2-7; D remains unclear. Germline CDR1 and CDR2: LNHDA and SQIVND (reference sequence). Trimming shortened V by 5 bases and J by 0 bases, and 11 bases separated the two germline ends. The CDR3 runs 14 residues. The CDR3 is CASSGIFSSYEQYF. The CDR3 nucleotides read TGTGCCAGTAGTGGAATTTTTAGCTCCTACGAGCAGTACTTC.

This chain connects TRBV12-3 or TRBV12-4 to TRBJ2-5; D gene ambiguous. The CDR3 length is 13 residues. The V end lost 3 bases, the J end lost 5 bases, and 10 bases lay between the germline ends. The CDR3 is CASSFSPTETQYF. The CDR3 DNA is TGTGCCAGCAGTTTCTCCCCGACCGAGACCCAGTACTTC.

CDR3: CSVEDYTPGTKGKEQFF. Here the CDR3 DNA reads TGCAGCGTTGAAGACTATACTCCCGGGACTAAAGGTAAAGAGCAGTTCTTC. The chain is built from TRBV29-1 and TRBJ2-1; 7 nucleotides match TRBD2. V lost 0 bases and J lost 10; bases outside the gene matches: 18. This CDR3 spans 17 amino acids. Germline loops: CDR1 SQVTM, CDR2 ANQGSEA.

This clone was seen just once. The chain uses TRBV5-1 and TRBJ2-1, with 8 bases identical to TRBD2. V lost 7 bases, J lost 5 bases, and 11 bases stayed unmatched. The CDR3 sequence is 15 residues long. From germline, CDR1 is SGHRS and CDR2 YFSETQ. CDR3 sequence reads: CASGPFAGGNNEQFF. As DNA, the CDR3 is TGCGCCAGCGGCCCCTTCGCGGGGGGAAACAATGAGCAGTTCTTC.

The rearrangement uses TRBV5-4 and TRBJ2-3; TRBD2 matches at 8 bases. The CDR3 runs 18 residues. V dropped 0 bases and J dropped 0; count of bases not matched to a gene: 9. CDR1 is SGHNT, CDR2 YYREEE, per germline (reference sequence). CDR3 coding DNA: TGTGCCAGCAGCTTGGGGAGCGGGGGCCCGCCTAGCACAGATACGCAGTATTTT. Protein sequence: CASSLGSGGPPSTDTQYF.